Listed here is a single T cell receptor (beta chain). Its antigen is not identified. The source of the sample is a study of glioma-infiltrating T cells after dendritic cell vaccination. Study context: Dendritic cells derived from monocytes and pulsed with autologous tumor lysate formed the vaccine. Study-wide points: The cohort had few patients with full blood and tumor sets. TCR clonality showed no direct relationship with survival.

Input was 1.5 to 2.5 ug genomic DNA, or all available if less. Profiling relied on immunoSEQ multiplex PCR, and the TCRdb table lists in-frame clones only, not all of them. In the table there are more than 85,000 clones, approximately 81% of which are singletons. Germline values: CDR1 LNHDA, CDR2 SQIVND (reference sequence). Trimming took off 5 bases at V and 1 base at J, with 12 bases between the two ends. There are 15 residues in the CDR3. This rearrangement joins TRBV19 to TRBJ2-1, with D perhaps TRBD1 (5 bases). The sequences come from blood, collected before dendritic cell vaccination. The sequence was obtained from a human donor with glioblastoma. The CDR3 reads CASSHRFSSYNEQFF. The CDR3 region has the DNA TGTGCCAGTAGTCACAGGTTTTCGTCCTACAATGAGCAGTTCTTC. Looking up the rest from reference TRBV19 and TRBJ2-1 gives the full variable domain: DGGITQSPKYLFRKEGQNVTLSCEQNLNHDAMYWYRQDPGQGLRLIYYSQIVNDFQKGDIAEGYSVSREKKESFPLTVTSAQKNPTAFYLCASSHRFSSYNEQFFGPGTRLTVL.